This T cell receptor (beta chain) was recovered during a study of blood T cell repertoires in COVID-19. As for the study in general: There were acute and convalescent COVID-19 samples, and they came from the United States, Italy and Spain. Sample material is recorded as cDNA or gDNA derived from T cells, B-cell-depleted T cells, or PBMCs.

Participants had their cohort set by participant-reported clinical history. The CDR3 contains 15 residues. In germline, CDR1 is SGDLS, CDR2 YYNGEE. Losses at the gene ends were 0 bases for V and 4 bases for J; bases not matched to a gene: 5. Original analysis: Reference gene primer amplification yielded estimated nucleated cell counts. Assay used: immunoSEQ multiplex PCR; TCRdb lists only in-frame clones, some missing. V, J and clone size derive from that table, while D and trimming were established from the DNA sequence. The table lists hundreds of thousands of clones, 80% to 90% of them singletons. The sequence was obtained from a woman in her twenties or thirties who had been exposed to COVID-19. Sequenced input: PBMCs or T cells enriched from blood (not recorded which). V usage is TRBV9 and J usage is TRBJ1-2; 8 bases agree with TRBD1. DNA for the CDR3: TGTGCCAGCAGCGTAGCCAGGGGGCCCGGCTATGGCTACACCTTC. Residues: CASSVARGPGYGYTF. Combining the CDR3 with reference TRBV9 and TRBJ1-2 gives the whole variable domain DSGVTQTPKHLITATGQRVTLRCSPRSGDLSVYWYQQSLDQGLQFLIQYYNGEERAKGNILERFSAQQFPDLHSELNLSSLELGDSALYFCASSVARGPGYGYTFGSGTRLTVV.